One and the same sample provided the 14 T cell receptor beta chains below, sequenced in a study of T cells in Graves' hyperthyroidism and ophthalmopathy. The investigators amplified TCR beta CDR3 regions from RNA transcripts. The TCR CDR3 first-round RT-PCR relied on the HTBI primer set. TCRdb passed the multiplex PCR reads through MiXCR, listing each CDR3 protein once. Altogether 400,000 to 500,000 distinct CDR3 sequences are present, roughly 15% being singletons, with the ten largest covering 5.3%. Input material: blood. The receptors were sampled from a woman younger than 35 with Graves' hyperthyroidism.

This clonotype showed up many times. The genes are TRBV6-2 or TRBV6-3 and TRBJ2-1; TRBD2 aligns across 8 bases. Germline CDR1 reads MNHEY; CDR2 reads SVGEGT. Trimming took 0 bases from V and 5 from J; bases not matched to a gene: 6. The CDR3 is made up of 16 amino acids. The CDR3 protein is CASSYSGLADNNEQFF. CDR3 bases: TGTGCCAGCAGTTACTCAGGACTAGCAGACAACAATGAGCAGTTCTTC.

Many counts were recorded for this clonotype. The rearrangement links TRBV30 to TRBJ2-1; 9 bases are a match to TRBD2. V was pared by 5 bases and J by 6 bases, with 5 bases of the junction left unmatched. Looked up from germline, CDR1 is GTSNPN and CDR2 is SVGIG (reference sequence). The CDR3 length is 13 residues. In nucleotides, the CDR3 is TGTGCCTGGGAGCGCGGGAGGGGCAATGAGCAGTTCTTC. Encoded protein: CAWERGRGNEQFF.

This clonotype was detected ten times or more. The gene calls are TRBV18 and TRBJ2-2; 8 bases line up with TRBD1. Germline loops: CDR1 KGHSH, CDR2 LQKENI. CDR3 length equals 16 residues. The ends lost 3 bases at V and 1 base at J; junction bases unmatched: 4. The CDR3 DNA reads TGTGCCAGCTCACCCTCAGGGGGCGTGAACACCGGGGAGCTGTTTTTT. Its protein is CASSPSGGVNTGELFF.

This chain uses TRBV20-1 with TRBJ2-7; 8 nucleotides agree with TRBD1. Unmatched junction bases numbered 9, after V lost 0 bases and J lost 2 bases. This CDR3 has 16 amino acids. Per germline, CDR1 DFQATT and CDR2 SNEGSKA (reference sequence). CDR3 loop: CSARDSLGRGPYEQYF. As DNA, the CDR3 is TGCAGTGCTAGAGATTCCTTGGGCAGGGGGCCCTACGAGCAGTACTTC.

The rearrangement links TRBV19 to TRBJ1-2; 8 bases are shared with TRBD1. Germline trimming cut 8 bases from V and 5 bases from J; bases unmatched to any gene: 13. Germline assignment: CDR1 LNHDA and CDR2 SQIVND (reference sequence). The CDR3 spans 15 residues. CDR3 in amino acids: CASSTGARRLYGYTF. DNA of the CDR3: TGTGCCAGTTCGACAGGGGCGCGACGTTTATATGGCTACACCTTC.

This clonotype was recorded many times. V gene TRBV6-2 or TRBV6-3 combines with J gene TRBJ1-1; D ambiguous. There are 14 residues in the CDR3. V was shortened by 2 bases and J by 0 bases, with 7 bases between the two germline ends. Germline CDR1 and CDR2: MNHEY and SVGEGT. The CDR3 region has the DNA TGTGCCAGCAGTTACGGACGGCTGAACACTGAAGCTTTCTTT. Translated: CASSYGRLNTEAFF.

This clonotype appeared many times. V gene TRBV28 combines with J gene TRBJ1-2, with D possibly matching TRBD1 (5 bases). The CDR3 runs 13 residues. V was trimmed by 5 bases and J by 4 bases, leaving 11 bases between them. The germline V gene encodes CDR1 MDHEN and CDR2 SYDVKM. CDR3 bases: TGTGCCAGCAGTAACCCGGGGCCCTATGGCTACACCTTC. Translation: CASSNPGPYGYTF.

This clonotype was seen many times. V gene TRBV11-2 combines with J gene TRBJ1-1, with D uncertain. V lost 5 bases and J lost 3, with 10 bases in between. The CDR3 extends over 13 amino acids. Germline CDR1 is SGHAT and CDR2 is FQNNGV. CDR3 nucleotides: TGTGCCAGCAGCATAGGCCAAGACACTGAAGCTTTCTTT. This sequence encodes CASSIGQDTEAFF.

This clonotype was counted at least ten times. The J gene is TRBJ2-1, the V gene TRBV6-1; 7 nucleotides align to TRBD1. The CDR3 runs to 14 residues. CDR1 is MNHNS and CDR2 is SASEGT in the germline V gene. Trimming removed 7 bases from V and 1 base from J; junction bases left unmatched: 4. In DNA, the CDR3 is TGTGCCAGCAACAGGGGCTCATCCTACAATGAGCAGTTCTTC. Encoded protein: CASNRGSSYNEQFF.

This clonotype was counted only a few times. A much larger clone lies a single base off, so this may be a read error. This sequence joins TRBV5-1 and TRBJ1-1; weak D call: TRBD1 (5 bases). Germline V gives CDR1 SGHRS, CDR2 YFSETQ. The CDR3 length is 13 residues. This CDR3 is CAGSLQGYTEAFF. The CDR3 DNA reads TGCGCCGGCAGCTTGCAGGGTTACACTGAAGCTTTCTTT.

The rearrangement joins TRBV7-9 to TRBJ1-1; perhaps TRBD1 as D (5 bases). V was shortened by 4 bases and J by 5 bases, with 17 bases between the two germline ends. This CDR3 region has 15 residues. In germline, CDR1 is SEHNR, CDR2 FQNEAQ (reference sequence). The CDR3 protein is CASSSSMGGRTEAFF. CDR3 nucleotides: TGTGCCAGCAGCTCCTCAATGGGGGGACGGACTGAAGCTTTCTTT.

This clonotype was counted between two and nine times. A much larger clonotype is one base distant, so this may be a read error. Given the absence of the conserved phenylalanine or tryptophan at the CDR3 end, a read error is likely. The V call is TRBV12-3 or TRBV12-4, the J call TRBJ2-1, with unresolved D. Trimming stripped 1 base from V and 3 bases from J, with 7 bases between. The CDR3 contains 14 residues. The chain's CDR3 is CASSLGANYNEQFS. The DNA of the CDR3 is TGTGCCAGCAGTTTAGGGGCCAACTACAATGAGCAGTTCTCC.

CDR3 sequence: CASSRWGVNYGYTF. The CDR3 region has the DNA TGTGCCAGTAGTCGGTGGGGCGTTAACTATGGCTACACCTTC. This chain connects TRBV19 to TRBJ1-2, with D maybe TRBD1 (5 bases). The CDR3 runs to 14 residues. V was shortened by 5 bases and J by 1 base, with 11 bases between the two germline ends. CDR1 is LNHDA and CDR2 is SQIVND in the germline V gene (reference sequence).

This clonotype was counted ten times or more. The chain recombines TRBV28 with TRBJ2-7; D possibly corresponds to TRBD1 (5 bases). Germline assignment: CDR1 MDHEN and CDR2 SYDVKM. CDR3 size: 14 residues. V lost 8 bases, J lost 3 bases, and 17 bases lay in between. CDR3 DNA sequence: TGTGCCAGCCGAGCCATGAGGACACTCTACGAGCAGTACTTC. Its protein is CASRAMRTLYEQYF.